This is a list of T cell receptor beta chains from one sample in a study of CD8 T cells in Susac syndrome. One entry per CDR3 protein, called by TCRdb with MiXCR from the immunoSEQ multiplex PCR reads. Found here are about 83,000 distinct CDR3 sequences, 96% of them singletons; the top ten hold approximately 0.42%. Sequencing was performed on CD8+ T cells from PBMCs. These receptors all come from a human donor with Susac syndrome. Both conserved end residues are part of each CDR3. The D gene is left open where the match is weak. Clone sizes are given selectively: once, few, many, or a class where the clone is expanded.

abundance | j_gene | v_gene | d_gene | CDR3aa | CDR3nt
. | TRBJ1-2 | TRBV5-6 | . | CASSLVVYRAGFGYTF | TGTGCCAGCAGCTTGGTTGTTTACAGGGCCGGCTTTGGCTACACCTTC
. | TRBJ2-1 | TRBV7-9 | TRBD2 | CATRRGVNEQFF | TGTGCCACCCGCCGGGGGGTCAATGAGCAGTTCTTC
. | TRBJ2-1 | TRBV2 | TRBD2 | CARGLATYNEQFF | TGTGCCAGGGGACTAGCCACCTACAATGAGCAGTTCTTC
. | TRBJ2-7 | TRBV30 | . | CAWTALGALEQYF | TGTGCCTGGACCGCCCTTGGGGCCCTCGAGCAGTACTTC
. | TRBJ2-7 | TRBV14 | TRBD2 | CASSQDSGSGTYEQYF | TGTGCCAGCAGCCAGGATAGCGGGAGCGGAACCTACGAGCAGTACTTC
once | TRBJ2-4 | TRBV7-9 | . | CASSGAGKDIQYF | TGTGCCAGCAGTGGCGCAGGCAAGGACATTCAGTACTTC
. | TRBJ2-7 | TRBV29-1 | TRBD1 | CSVEPGQGYEQYF | TGCAGCGTTGAGCCGGGACAGGGCTACGAGCAGTACTTC
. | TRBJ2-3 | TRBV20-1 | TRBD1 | CSARMGQAPSTDTQYF | TGCAGTGCTAGAATGGGACAGGCCCCTAGCACAGATACGCAGTATTTT
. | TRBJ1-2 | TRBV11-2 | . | CASTRGALRYGYTF | TGTGCCAGCACCCGGGGGGCCTTACGCTATGGCTACACCTTC
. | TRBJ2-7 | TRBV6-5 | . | CASSQDRFSSYEQYF | TGTGCCAGCAGTCAAGACAGGTTTAGCTCCTACGAGCAGTACTTC
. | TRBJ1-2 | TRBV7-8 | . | CASSLVDSRAHDDYTF | TGTGCCAGCAGCTTAGTGGATTCCAGGGCCCACGATGACTACACCTTC
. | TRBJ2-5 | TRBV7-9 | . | CAGDRLLQETQYF | TGTGCCGGCGACAGACTCCTCCAAGAGACCCAGTACTTC
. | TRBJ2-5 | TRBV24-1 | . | CATSRRSQETQYF | TGTGCCACCAGTAGAAGGAGCCAAGAGACCCAGTACTTC
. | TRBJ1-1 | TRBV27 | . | CASSLTGSEAFF | TGTGCCAGCAGTCTCACGGGCTCTGAAGCTTTCTTT
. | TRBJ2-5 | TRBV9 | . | CASSVEGGREYETQYF | TGTGCCAGCAGCGTAGAGGGAGGCAGGGAGTACGAGACCCAGTACTTC
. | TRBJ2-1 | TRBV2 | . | CASIGNEQFF | TGTGCCAGCATCGGTAATGAGCAGTTCTTC
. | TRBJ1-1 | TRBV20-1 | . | CSASYQGKVTEAFF | TGCAGTGCTTCCTACCAGGGAAAGGTCACTGAAGCTTTCTTT
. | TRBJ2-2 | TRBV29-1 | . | CSVDRESGELFF | TGCAGCGTTGATCGGGAGTCCGGGGAGCTGTTTTTT
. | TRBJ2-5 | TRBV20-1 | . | CSAGPNRLGETQYF | TGCAGTGCGGGGCCGAACAGGCTTGGGGAGACCCAGTACTTC
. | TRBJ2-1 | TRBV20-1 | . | CSAAGGYGLGEQFF | TGCAGTGCTGCCGGAGGATATGGGCTGGGTGAGCAGTTCTTC
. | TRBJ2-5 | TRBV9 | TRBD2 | CASSGPGLAGGPQETQYF | TGTGCCAGCAGCGGCCCGGGACTAGCGGGAGGGCCCCAAGAGACCCAGTACTTC
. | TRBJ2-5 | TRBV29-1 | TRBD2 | CSVEAGGGRGLKTQYF | TGCAGCGTTGAAGCGGGCGGGGGTCGAGGATTGAAGACCCAGTACTTC
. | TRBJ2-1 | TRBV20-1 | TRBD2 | CSARDLRREGMGDEQFF | TGCAGTGCTAGAGATCTTCGGCGGGAGGGGATGGGAGATGAGCAGTTCTTC
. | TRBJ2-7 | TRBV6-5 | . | CARCRLSPGSEQYF | TGTGCCCGCTGCAGGCTTTCTCCAGGGAGCGAGCAGTACTTC
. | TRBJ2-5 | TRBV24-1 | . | CATGDEGETQYF | TGTGCCACCGGTGACGAGGGGGAGACCCAGTACTTC
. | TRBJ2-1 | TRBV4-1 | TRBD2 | CASSQAGGATYNEQFF | TGCGCCAGCAGCCAAGCGGGGGGGGCTACCTACAATGAGCAGTTCTTC
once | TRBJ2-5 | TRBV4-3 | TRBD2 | CASSQDLPAGGPGETQYF | TGCGCCAGCAGCCAAGATTTGCCAGCGGGAGGGCCGGGAGAGACCCAGTACTTC
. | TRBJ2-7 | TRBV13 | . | CASSSDPGGQYF | TGTGCCAGCAGCTCAGATCCCGGGGGGCAGTACTTC
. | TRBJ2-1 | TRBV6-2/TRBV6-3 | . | CASSYANEQFF | TGTGCCAGCAGTTACGCCAATGAGCAGTTCTTC
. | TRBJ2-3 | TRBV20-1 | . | CSARGGYITDTQYF | TGCAGTGCTAGAGGCGGCTACATCACAGATACGCAGTATTTT
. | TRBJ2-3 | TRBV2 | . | CASSAVRSGGADTQYF | TGTGCCAGCAGTGCAGTCCGATCGGGGGGCGCAGATACGCAGTATTTT
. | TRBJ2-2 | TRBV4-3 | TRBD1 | CASSQEVRDSHTGELFF | TGCGCCAGCAGCCAAGAAGTTCGGGACAGCCACACCGGGGAGCTGTTTTTT
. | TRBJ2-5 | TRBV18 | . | CASSPDGVQETQYF | TGTGCCAGCTCACCGGACGGAGTACAAGAGACCCAGTACTTC
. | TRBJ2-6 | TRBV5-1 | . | CASSLGRPGANVLTF | TGCGCCAGCAGCTTGGGACGACCGGGGGCCAACGTCCTGACTTTC
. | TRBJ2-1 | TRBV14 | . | CASSQEWWGEQFF | TGTGCCAGCAGCCAAGAGTGGTGGGGCGAGCAGTTCTTC
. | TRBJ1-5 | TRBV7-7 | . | CASSPSKEPQHF | TGTGCTAGCAGCCCATCCAAGGAGCCCCAGCATTTT
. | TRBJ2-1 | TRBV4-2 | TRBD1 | CASSQDGTGGIEQFF | TGTGCCAGCAGCCAAGATGGGACAGGGGGCATTGAGCAGTTCTTC
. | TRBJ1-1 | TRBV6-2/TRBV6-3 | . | CASSYSSEAFF | TGTGCCAGCAGTTACTCGTCAGAAGCTTTCTTT
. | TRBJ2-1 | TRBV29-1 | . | CSVEGHTPRATYNEQFF | TGCAGCGTTGAGGGTCACACCCCAAGGGCGACCTACAATGAGCAGTTCTTC
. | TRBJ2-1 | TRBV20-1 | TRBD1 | CSARVKGASYEQFF | TGCAGTGCTAGAGTAAAGGGGGCCTCCTATGAGCAGTTCTTC